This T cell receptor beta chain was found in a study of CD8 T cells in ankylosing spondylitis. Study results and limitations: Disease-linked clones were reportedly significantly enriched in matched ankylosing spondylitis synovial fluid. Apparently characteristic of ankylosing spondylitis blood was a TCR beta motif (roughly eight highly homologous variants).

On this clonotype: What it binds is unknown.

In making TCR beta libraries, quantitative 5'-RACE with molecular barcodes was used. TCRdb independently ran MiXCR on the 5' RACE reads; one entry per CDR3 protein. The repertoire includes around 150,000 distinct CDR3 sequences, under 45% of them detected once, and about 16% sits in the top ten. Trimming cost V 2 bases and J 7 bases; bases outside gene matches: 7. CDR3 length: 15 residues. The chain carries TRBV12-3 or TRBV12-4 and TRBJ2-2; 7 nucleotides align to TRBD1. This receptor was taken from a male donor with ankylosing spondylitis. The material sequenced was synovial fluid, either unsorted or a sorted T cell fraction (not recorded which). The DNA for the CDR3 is TGTGCCAGCAGTTTAAGACAGGGCACTGACGGGGAGCTGTTTTTT. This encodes CASSLRQGTDGELFF.